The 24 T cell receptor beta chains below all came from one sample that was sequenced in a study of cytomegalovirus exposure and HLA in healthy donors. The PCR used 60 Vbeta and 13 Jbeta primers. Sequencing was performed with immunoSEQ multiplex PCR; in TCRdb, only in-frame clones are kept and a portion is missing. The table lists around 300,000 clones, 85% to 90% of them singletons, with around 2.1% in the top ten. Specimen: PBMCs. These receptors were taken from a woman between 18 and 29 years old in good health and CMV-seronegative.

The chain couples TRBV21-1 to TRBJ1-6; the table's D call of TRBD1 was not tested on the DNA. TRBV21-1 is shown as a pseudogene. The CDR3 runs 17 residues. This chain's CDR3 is CARREGAPSSYNSPLHF. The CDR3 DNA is TGTGCCAGAAGAGAGGGGGCTCCAAGCTCCTATAATTCACCCCTCCACTTT.

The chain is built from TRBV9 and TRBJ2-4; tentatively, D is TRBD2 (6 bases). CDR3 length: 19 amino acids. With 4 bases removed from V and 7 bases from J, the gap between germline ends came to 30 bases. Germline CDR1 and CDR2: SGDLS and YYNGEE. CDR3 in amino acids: CASSQEALDTLGGGNIQYF. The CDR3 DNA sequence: TGTGCCAGCAGCCAAGAGGCCCTGGACACCTTGGGGGGTGGCAACATTCAGTACTTC.

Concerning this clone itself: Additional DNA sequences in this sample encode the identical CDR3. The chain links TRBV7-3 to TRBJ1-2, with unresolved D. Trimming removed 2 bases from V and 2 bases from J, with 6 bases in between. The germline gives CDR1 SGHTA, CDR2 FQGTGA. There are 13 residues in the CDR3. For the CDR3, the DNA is TGTGCCAGCAGCTTAGGACTGAACTATGGCTACACCTTC. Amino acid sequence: CASSLGLNYGYTF.

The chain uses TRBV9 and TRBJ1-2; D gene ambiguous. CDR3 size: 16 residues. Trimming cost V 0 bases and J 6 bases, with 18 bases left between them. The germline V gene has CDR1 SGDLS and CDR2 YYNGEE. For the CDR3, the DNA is TGTGCCAGCAGCGTAGGTTCCCCCGCGGGGATCGATGGCTACACCTTC. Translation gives CASSVGSPAGIDGYTF.

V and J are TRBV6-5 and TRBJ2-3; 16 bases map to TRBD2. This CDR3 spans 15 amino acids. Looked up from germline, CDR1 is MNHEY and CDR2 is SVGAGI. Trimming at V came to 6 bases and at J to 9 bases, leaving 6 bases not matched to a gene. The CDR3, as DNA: TGTGCCAGCAGGCAATTGGGACTAGCGGGGGGGACGCAGTATTTT. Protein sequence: CASRQLGLAGGTQYF.

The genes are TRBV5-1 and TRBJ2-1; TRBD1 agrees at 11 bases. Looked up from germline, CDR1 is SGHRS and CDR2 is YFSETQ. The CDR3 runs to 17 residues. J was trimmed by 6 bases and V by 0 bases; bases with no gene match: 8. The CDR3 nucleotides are TGCGCCAGCAGCTTGGCCGCCGTGGGGACAGGGGGCAATGAGCAGTTCTTC. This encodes CASSLAAVGTGGNEQFF.

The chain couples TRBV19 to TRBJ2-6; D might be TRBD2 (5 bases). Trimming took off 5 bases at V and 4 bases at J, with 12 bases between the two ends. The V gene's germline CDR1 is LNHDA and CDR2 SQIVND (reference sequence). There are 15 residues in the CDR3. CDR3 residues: CASSVREPGANVLTF. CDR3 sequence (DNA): TGTGCCAGTAGTGTCCGGGAACCCGGGGCCAACGTCCTGACTTTC. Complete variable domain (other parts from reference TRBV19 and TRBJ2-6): DGGITQSPKYLFRKEGQNVTLSCEQNLNHDAMYWYRQDPGQGLRLIYYSQIVNDFQKGDIAEGYSVSREKKESFPLTVTSAQKNPTAFYLCASSVREPGANVLTFGAGSRLTVL.

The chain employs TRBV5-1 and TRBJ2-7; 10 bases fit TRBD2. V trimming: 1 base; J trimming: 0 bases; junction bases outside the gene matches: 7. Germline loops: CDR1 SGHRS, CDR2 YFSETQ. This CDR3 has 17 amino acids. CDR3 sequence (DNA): TGCGCCAGCAGCTTGCTTAGCGGGGGGTCCAGCTCCTACGAGCAGTACTTC. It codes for CASSLLSGGSSSYEQYF.

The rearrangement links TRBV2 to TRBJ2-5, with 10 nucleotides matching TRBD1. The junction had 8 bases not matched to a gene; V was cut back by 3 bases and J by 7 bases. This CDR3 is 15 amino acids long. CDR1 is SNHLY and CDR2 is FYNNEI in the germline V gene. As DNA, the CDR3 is TGTGCCAGCAGTGACTCACCGGGACAGGGGACGACCCAGTACTTC. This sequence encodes CASSDSPGQGTTQYF. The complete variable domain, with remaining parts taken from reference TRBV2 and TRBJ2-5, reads EPEVTQTPSHQVTQMGQEVILRCVPISNHLYFYWYRQILGQKVEFLVSFYNNEISEKSEIFDDQFSVERPDGSNFTLKIRSTKLEDSAMYFCASSDSPGQGTTQYFGPGTRLLVL.

The CDR3 sequence is CASSEPPRGRQPQHF. The CDR3 region has the DNA TGTGCCAGTAGTGAACCCCCCAGGGGGCGTCAGCCCCAGCATTTT. The chain uses TRBV19 and TRBJ1-5, with TRBD1 matching over 8 bases. The germline CDR1 and CDR2 sequences are LNHDA and SQIVND (reference sequence). The CDR3 contains 15 residues. J lost 6 bases, V lost 5 bases, and 9 bases had no gene match.

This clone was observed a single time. The CDR3 sequence is CASSLSPGSTDTQYF. CDR3 in DNA: TGTGCCAGCAGCCTCTCCCCGGGGAGCACAGATACGCAGTATTTT. The rearrangement uses TRBV7-9 and TRBJ2-3; perhaps TRBD2 as D (5 bases). The CDR3 has 15 amino acids. V was shortened by 5 bases and J by 0 bases, with 12 bases between the two germline ends. Germline CDR1 is SEHNR and CDR2 is FQNEAQ (reference sequence).

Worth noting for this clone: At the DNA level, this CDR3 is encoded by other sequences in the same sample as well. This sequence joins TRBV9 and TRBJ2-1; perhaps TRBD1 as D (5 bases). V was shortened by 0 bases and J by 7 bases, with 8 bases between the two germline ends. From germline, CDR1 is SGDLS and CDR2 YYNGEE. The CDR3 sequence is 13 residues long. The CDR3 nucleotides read TGTGCCAGCAGCGTAGTTTCAGGGAATGAGCAGTTCTTC. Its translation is CASSVVSGNEQFF.

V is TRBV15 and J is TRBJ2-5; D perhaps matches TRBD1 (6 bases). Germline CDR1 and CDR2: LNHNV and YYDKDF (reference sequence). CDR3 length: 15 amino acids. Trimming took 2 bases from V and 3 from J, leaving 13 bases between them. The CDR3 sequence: CATSRNQQGKETQYF. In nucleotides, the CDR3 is TGTGCCACCAGCAGAAACCAGCAGGGGAAAGAGACCCAGTACTTC.

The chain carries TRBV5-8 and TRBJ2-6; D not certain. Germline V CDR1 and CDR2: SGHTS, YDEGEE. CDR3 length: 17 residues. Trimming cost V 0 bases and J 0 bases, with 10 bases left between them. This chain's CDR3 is CASSLGQDYSGANVLTF. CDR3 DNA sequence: TGTGCCAGCAGCTTGGGGCAGGATTACTCTGGGGCCAACGTCCTGACTTTC.

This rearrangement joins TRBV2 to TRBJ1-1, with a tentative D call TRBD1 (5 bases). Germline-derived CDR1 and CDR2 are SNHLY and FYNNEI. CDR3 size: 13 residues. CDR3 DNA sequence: TGTGCTACTAGCTTGGGGGGGGACACTGAAGCTTTCTTT. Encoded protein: CATSLGGDTEAFF.

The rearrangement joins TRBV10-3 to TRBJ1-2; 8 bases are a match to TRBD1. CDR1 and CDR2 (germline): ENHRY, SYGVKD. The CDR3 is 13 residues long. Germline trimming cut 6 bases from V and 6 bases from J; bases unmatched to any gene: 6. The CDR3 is CAISQQGVDGYTF. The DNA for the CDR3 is TGTGCCATCAGCCAACAGGGGGTAGATGGCTACACCTTC.

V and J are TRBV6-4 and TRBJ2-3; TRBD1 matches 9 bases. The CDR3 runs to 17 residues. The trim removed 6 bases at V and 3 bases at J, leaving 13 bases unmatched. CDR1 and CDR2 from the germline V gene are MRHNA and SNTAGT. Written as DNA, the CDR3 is TGTGCCAGCAGAGCTCCTAAGACAGGGGGGAGGACAGATACGCAGTATTTT. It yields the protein CASRAPKTGGRTDTQYF.

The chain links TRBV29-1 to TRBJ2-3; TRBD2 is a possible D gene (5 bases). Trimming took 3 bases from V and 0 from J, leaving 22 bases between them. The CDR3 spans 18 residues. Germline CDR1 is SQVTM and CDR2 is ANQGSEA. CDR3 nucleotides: TGCAGCGTTGACGGCCTGAGAGCGGATGACTCTAGCACAGATACGCAGTATTTT. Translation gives CSVDGLRADDSSTDTQYF.

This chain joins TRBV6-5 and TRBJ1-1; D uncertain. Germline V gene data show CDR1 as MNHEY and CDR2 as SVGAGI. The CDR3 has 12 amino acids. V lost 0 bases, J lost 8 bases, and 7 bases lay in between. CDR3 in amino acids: CASSYSAEEAFF. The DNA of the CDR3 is TGTGCCAGCAGTTACTCGGCGGAAGAAGCTTTCTTT.

For the CDR3, the DNA is TGTGCCAGCTCACCCCGAGGGACTAGCGGTATACAAATGCAAGAGACCCAGTACTTC. Its translation: CASSPRGTSGIQMQETQYF. The rearrangement joins TRBV18 to TRBJ2-5, with 11 bases matching TRBD2. Per germline, CDR1 KGHSH and CDR2 LQKENI. CDR3 length equals 19 residues. The trim removed 3 bases at V and 2 bases at J, leaving 14 bases unmatched. The variable domain in full, completed from reference TRBV18 and TRBJ2-5, reads NAGVMQNPRHLVRRRGQEARLRCSPMKGHSHVYWYRQLPEEGLKFMVYLQKENIIDESGMPKERFSAEFPKEGPSILRIQQVVRGDSAAYFCASSPRGTSGIQMQETQYFGPGTRLLVL.

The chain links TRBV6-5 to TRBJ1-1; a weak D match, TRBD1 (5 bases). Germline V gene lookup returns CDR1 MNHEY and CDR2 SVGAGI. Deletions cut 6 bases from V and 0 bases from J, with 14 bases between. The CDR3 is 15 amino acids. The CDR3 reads CASSHWGGLNTEAFF. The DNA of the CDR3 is TGTGCCAGCAGCCATTGGGGGGGACTGAACACTGAAGCTTTCTTT.

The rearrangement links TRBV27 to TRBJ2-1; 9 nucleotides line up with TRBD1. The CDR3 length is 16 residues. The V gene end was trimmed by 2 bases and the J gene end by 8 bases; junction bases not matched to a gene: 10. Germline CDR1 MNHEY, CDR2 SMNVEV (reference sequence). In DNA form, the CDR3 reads TGTGCCAGCAGTTTAAAGGGGACAGGGATCGGCTATGAGCAGTTCTTC. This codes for CASSLKGTGIGYEQFF.

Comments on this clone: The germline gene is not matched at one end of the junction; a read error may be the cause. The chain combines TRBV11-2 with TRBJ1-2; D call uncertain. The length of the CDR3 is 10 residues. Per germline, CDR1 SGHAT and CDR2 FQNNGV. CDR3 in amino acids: CASSLDRVYF. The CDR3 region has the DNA TGTGCCAGCAGCTTAGATCGAGTCTACTTC.

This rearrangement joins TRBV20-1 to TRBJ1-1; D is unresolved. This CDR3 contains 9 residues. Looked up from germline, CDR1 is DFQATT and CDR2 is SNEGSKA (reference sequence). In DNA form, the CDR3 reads TGCTCTACGCAAAGGAGGGCTTTCTTT. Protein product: CSTQRRAFF.